The 24 T cell receptor beta chains in this list originate from one sample, sequenced in a study of T cell responses to AZD1222 COVID-19 vaccine. TCRdb's table, derived via immunoSEQ multiplex PCR, lists solely in-frame clones and lacks some. This sample has 100,000 to 120,000 clones, with 85% to 95% found just once. The sample here was peripheral blood, taken on day 0 of AZD1222 vaccination. The receptors were gathered from an adult in good health.

CDR3 protein: CASSSQLGGYTF. The DNA of the CDR3 is TGTGCCAGCAGCTCGCAGTTAGGGGGCTACACCTTC. The chain recombines TRBV11-2 with TRBJ1-2; D remains ambiguous. CDR1 and CDR2 (germline): SGHAT, FQNNGV. The CDR3 has 12 amino acids. V was pared by 4 bases and J by 8 bases, with 11 bases between.

The chain couples TRBV2 to TRBJ2-4, with TRBD2 as a possible D gene (7 bases). Trimming took 6 bases from V and 3 from J, leaving 18 bases between them. This CDR3 spans 16 amino acids. In germline, CDR1 is SNHLY, CDR2 FYNNEI. CDR3 protein: CASSRGAGPIKNIQYF. CDR3 coding DNA: TGTGCCAGCAGCCGGGGGGCGGGCCCGATCAAAAACATTCAGTACTTC.

The chain links TRBV24-1 to TRBJ2-1; D unresolved. Trimming removed 4 bases at V and 0 bases at J, with 15 bases between. Per the germline V gene, CDR1 is KGHDR and CDR2 is SFDVKD. The CDR3 totals 17 residues. The CDR3 is CATSDIQKQGSYNEQFF. The CDR3 region has the DNA TGTGCCACCAGTGACATACAGAAACAAGGCTCCTACAATGAGCAGTTCTTC.

The V and J genes are TRBV7-9 and TRBJ2-1; TRBD2 agrees at 9 bases. This CDR3 has 16 amino acids. Germline values: CDR1 SEHNR, CDR2 FQNEAQ (reference sequence). Trimming cost V 5 bases and J 8 bases; bases outside gene matches: 13. CDR3 DNA: TGTGCCAGCAGCCCCGAGGGGCGGGGGGGCCCCTATGAGCAGTTCTTC. It is translated as CASSPEGRGGPYEQFF.

J is TRBJ1-6 and V is TRBV5-4; possibly TRBD1 for D (6 bases). The CDR3 totals 14 residues. The germline V gene has CDR1 SGHNT and CDR2 YYREEE (reference sequence). Deletions cut 5 bases from V and 4 bases from J, with 10 bases between. The CDR3 loop is CASRPQGYNSPLHF. The DNA for the CDR3 is TGTGCCAGCAGACCTCAGGGGTATAATTCACCCCTCCACTTT. The complete variable domain, with remaining parts taken from reference TRBV5-4 and TRBJ1-6, reads ETGVTQSPTHLIKTRGQQVTLRCSSQSGHNTVSWYQQALGQGPQFIFQYYREEENGRGNFPPRFSGLQFPNYSSELNVNALELDDSALYLCASRPQGYNSPLHFGNGTRLTVT.

The chain carries TRBV5-4 and TRBJ1-4; 7 nucleotides line up with TRBD1. Germline V gene sequence: CDR1 SGHNT, CDR2 YYREEE (reference sequence). The CDR3 covers 16 residues. Trimming took 4 bases from V and 0 from J; bases not matched to a gene: 6. CDR3 region: CASSRTGLTTNEKLFF. In DNA form, the CDR3 reads TGTGCCAGCAGCCGGACAGGTCTTACAACTAATGAAAAACTGTTTTTT.

This chain connects TRBV6-5 to TRBJ2-5; TRBD2 matches 9 bases. This CDR3 has 14 amino acids. J lost 2 bases, V lost 8 bases, and 6 bases had no gene match. CDR1 and CDR2 from the germline V gene are MNHEY and SVGAGI. In nucleotides, the CDR3 is TGTGCCAGCCAGCTAGCGGGGATTCAAGAGACCCAGTACTTC. Its translation: CASQLAGIQETQYF.

The chain carries TRBV6-5 and TRBJ1-1; 9 nucleotides agree with TRBD1. This CDR3 region has 15 residues. Trimming cost V 5 bases and J 4 bases; bases outside gene matches: 8. CDR1 is MNHEY and CDR2 is SVGAGI in the germline V gene. The CDR3 loop is CASSTRATGGTEAFF. As DNA, the CDR3 is TGTGCCAGCAGTACCCGAGCGACAGGGGGCACTGAAGCTTTCTTT.

The rearrangement joins TRBV29-1 to TRBJ1-1, with a weak D call TRBD1 (6 bases). The CDR3 has 13 amino acids. V was shortened by 4 bases and J by 4 bases, with 13 bases between the two germline ends. Germline-derived CDR1 and CDR2 are SQVTM and ANQGSEA. The CDR3 bases are TGCAGCGTTGTGCAGGGGCGGGTCACTGAAGCTTTCTTT. It yields the protein CSVVQGRVTEAFF. The full variable domain, completed using reference TRBV29-1 and TRBJ1-1, is SAVISQKPSRDICQRGTSLTIQCQVDSQVTMMFWYRQQPGQSLTLIATANQGSEATYESGFVIDKFPISRPNLTFSTLTVSNMSPEDSSIYLCSVVQGRVTEAFFGQGTRLTVV.

Here the CDR3 reads CSASPGQGAYEQYF. CDR3 DNA sequence: TGCAGTGCTAGTCCGGGACAGGGTGCCTACGAGCAGTACTTC. This chain links TRBV20-1 with TRBJ2-7; 9 nucleotides align to TRBD1. This CDR3 has 14 amino acids. Germline lookup yields CDR1 DFQATT and CDR2 SNEGSKA (reference sequence). V trimming: 3 bases; J trimming: 2 bases; junction bases outside the gene matches: 5.

The rearrangement links TRBV27 to TRBJ2-3, with 8 bases identical to TRBD1. Germline V lookup: CDR1 MNHEY, CDR2 SMNVEV (reference sequence). V shed 7 bases and J 3 bases; nucleotides not matched to a gene: 12. The CDR3 has 16 residues. The CDR3 loop reads CASILSGTGGTDTQYF. The DNA for the CDR3 is TGTGCCAGCATCCTCTCCGGGACAGGAGGAACAGATACGCAGTATTTT.

The chain employs TRBV11-3 and TRBJ2-3; 12 bases are shared with TRBD2. The germline V gene encodes CDR1 SGHNT and CDR2 YENEEA. The V segment lost 3 bases and the J segment 5 bases; nucleotides outside the gene matches: 6. CDR3 length: 16 amino acids. CDR3 bases: TGTGCCAGCAGCTTCCTAGCGGGGGGGCCAAAAGATACGCAGTATTTT. Translated, it gives CASSFLAGGPKDTQYF. Full variable domain (remainder filled in from reference TRBV11-3 and TRBJ2-3): EAGVVQSPRYKIIEKKQPVAFWCNPISGHNTLYWYLQNLGQGPELLIRYENEEAVDDSQLPKDRFSAERLKGVDSTLKIQPAELGDSAVYLCASSFLAGGPKDTQYFGPGTRLTVL.

The rearrangement links TRBV28 to TRBJ2-2; TRBD2 might be the D (6 bases). The V end was cut by 10 bases, the J end by 4 bases, with 16 bases between. Germline assignment: CDR1 MDHEN and CDR2 SYDVKM. This CDR3 spans 14 amino acids. The DNA of the CDR3 is TGTGCCACCCTAGGAGGGATGGGCACCGGGGAGCTGTTTTTT. Protein: CATLGGMGTGELFF.

The V gene is TRBV4-1, the J gene TRBJ2-3; TRBD1 matches at 9 bases. The CDR3 extends over 15 amino acids. CDR1 and CDR2 from the germline V gene are MGHRA and YSYEKL. J lost 2 bases, V lost 5 bases, and 5 bases had no gene match. The CDR3 protein is CASSLRTGVTDTQYF. The CDR3 region has the DNA TGCGCCAGCAGCTTAAGGACAGGGGTCACAGATACGCAGTATTTT.

The chain employs TRBV19 and TRBJ2-5, with D possibly matching TRBD2 (6 bases). The CDR3 length is 15 residues. The germline CDR1 and CDR2 sequences are LNHDA and SQIVND (reference sequence). Trimming cost V 1 base and J 5 bases, with 14 bases left between them. CDR3 amino acids: CASSIGEGGDETQYF. The DNA for the CDR3 is TGTGCCAGTAGTATAGGGGAAGGAGGGGATGAGACCCAGTACTTC.

V and J are TRBV19 and TRBJ1-4, with a possible D match to TRBD1 (6 bases). The CDR3 extends over 16 amino acids. V was cut by 5 bases and J by 7 bases, with 20 bases left in between. Germline CDR1 reads LNHDA; CDR2 reads SQIVND (reference sequence). CDR3 in DNA: TGTGCCAGTAGTCCTACCCAAACAGGAGGGGGTGAAAAACTGTTTTTT. Translation: CASSPTQTGGGEKLFF.

CDR3 amino acids: CASSLSVQAGQSWRGYTF. The CDR3 nucleotides read TGTGCCAGCAGCTTATCCGTGCAGGCGGGACAGAGCTGGCGTGGCTACACCTTC. The chain links TRBV7-2 to TRBJ1-2; TRBD1 agrees at 7 bases. This CDR3 is built from 18 residues. The J segment lost 7 bases and the V segment lost 2 bases, leaving 19 bases of the junction unmatched. Germline V gene sequence: CDR1 SGHTA, CDR2 FQGNSA.

The V call is TRBV12-3 or TRBV12-4, the J call TRBJ1-2; D remains unclear. The CDR3 spans 12 residues. V was clipped by 2 bases and J by 4 bases, with 5 bases between them. The CDR3 is CASSLISYGYTF. CDR3 nucleotides: TGTGCCAGCAGTTTAATTTCCTATGGCTACACCTTC.

The chain links TRBV5-1 to TRBJ2-6; D is ambiguous. Germline V gene sequence: CDR1 SGHRS, CDR2 YFSETQ. The CDR3 has 18 residues. V was pared by 1 base and J by 2 bases, with 16 bases between. CDR3 DNA: TGCGCCAGCAGCTTGCCCCTCCTGGATCTGACTGGGGCCAACGTCCTGACTTTC. This translates into CASSLPLLDLTGANVLTF. Full variable domain (missing parts from reference TRBV5-1 and TRBJ2-6): KAGVTQTPRYLIKTRGQQVTLSCSPISGHRSVSWYQQTPGQGLQFLFEYFSETQRNKGNFPGRFSGRQFSNSRSEMNVSTLELGDSALYLCASSLPLLDLTGANVLTFGAGSRLTVL.

This clone was detected a few times. The J gene is TRBJ2-7, the V gene TRBV27; the D call may be TRBD1 or TRBD2 (5 bases each). CDR3 length: 15 residues. The V end lost 6 bases, the J end lost 2 bases, and 17 bases lay between the germline ends. CDR1 is MNHEY, CDR2 SMNVEV, per germline (reference sequence). In nucleotides, the CDR3 is TGTGCCAGCAGGGCCGGGACGGGCCTAACCTACGAGCAGTACTTC. Residues: CASRAGTGLTYEQYF.

The J gene is TRBJ1-5, the V gene TRBV7-9; 9 bases align to TRBD1. CDR1 and CDR2 (germline): SEHNR, FQNEAQ (reference sequence). The CDR3 is 15 residues long. The V and J ends lost 4 bases and 4 bases, in that order; junction bases with no gene match: 5. CDR3 protein: CASSSGQGENQPQHF. The CDR3 DNA is TGTGCCAGCAGCTCGGGACAGGGCGAGAATCAGCCCCAGCATTTT.

The chain has TRBV6-5 and TRBJ2-5; D may correspond to TRBD1 or TRBD2 (6 bases each). Germline loops: CDR1 MNHEY, CDR2 SVGAGI. Trimming pared 5 bases from V and 4 bases from J, leaving 14 bases between. The CDR3 has 14 residues. This chain's CDR3 is CASSLVGGAETQYF. CDR3 nucleotide sequence: TGTGCCAGCAGTCTCGTGGGGGGCGCAGAGACCCAGTACTTC.

This chain joins TRBV3-1 (or the pseudogene TRBV3-2) and TRBJ1-2, with 7 bases that match TRBD1. Germline trimming cut 4 bases from V and 4 bases from J; bases unmatched to any gene: 12. Looked up from germline, CDR1 is LGHDT and CDR2 is YNNKEL (reference sequence). The CDR3 length is 16 residues. This CDR3 is CASSPRGTVVSYGYTF. The CDR3 DNA reads as TGTGCCAGCAGCCCCAGGGGGACGGTGGTCTCCTATGGCTACACCTTC.

This sequence joins TRBV3-1 (or the pseudogene TRBV3-2) and TRBJ2-1; 8 bases align to TRBD1. The length of the CDR3 is 15 residues. V shed 4 bases and J 8 bases; nucleotides not matched to a gene: 10. From germline, CDR1 is LGHDT and CDR2 YNNKEL (reference sequence). The CDR3 sequence: CASSLRTGPEYEQFF. DNA for the CDR3: TGTGCCAGCAGCCTCCGGACAGGGCCCGAATATGAGCAGTTCTTC.